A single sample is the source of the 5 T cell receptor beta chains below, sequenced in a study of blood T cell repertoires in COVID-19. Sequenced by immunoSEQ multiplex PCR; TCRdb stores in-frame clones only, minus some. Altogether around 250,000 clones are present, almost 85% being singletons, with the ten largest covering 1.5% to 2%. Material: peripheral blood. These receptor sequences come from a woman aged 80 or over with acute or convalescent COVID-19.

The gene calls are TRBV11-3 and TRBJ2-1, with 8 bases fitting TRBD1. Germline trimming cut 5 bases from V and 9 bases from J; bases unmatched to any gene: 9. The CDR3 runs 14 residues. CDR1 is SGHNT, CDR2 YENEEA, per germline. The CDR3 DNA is TGTGCCAGCAGCACCCCAGGGGGCCGGGGTGAGCAGTTCTTC. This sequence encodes CASSTPGGRGEQFF.

The CDR3 sequence: CASSDRQGSGYGYTF. The CDR3, as DNA: TGCGCCAGCAGCGACCGACAGGGATCCGGCTATGGCTACACCTTC. The chain is built from TRBV5-1 and TRBJ1-2; 7 bases are a match to TRBD1. The CDR3 totals 15 residues. Losses at the gene ends were 4 bases for V and 4 bases for J; bases not matched to a gene: 10. Germline V CDR1 and CDR2: SGHRS, YFSETQ.

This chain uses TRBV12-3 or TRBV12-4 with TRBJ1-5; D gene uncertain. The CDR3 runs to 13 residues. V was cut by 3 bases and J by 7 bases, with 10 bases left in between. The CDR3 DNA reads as TGTGCCAGCAGTTTGCGTCACCTACAGCCCCAGCATTTT. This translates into CASSLRHLQPQHF.

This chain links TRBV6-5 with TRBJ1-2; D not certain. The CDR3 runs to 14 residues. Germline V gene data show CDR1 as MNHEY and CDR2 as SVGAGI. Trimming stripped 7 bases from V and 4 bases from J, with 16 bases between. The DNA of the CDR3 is TGTGCCAGCAACTCTCCTGGGCAAAGCTATGGCTACACCTTC. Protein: CASNSPGQSYGYTF.

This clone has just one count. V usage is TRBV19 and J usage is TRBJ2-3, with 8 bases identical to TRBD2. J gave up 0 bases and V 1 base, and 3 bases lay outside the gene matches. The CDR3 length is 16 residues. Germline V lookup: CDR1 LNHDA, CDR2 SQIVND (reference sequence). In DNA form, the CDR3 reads TGTGCCAGTAGTATAGTCGCTAGCGGGAGCACAGATACGCAGTATTTT. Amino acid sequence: CASSIVASGSTDTQYF.